The 2 T cell receptor beta chains listed next were all sequenced from one sample in a study of blood T cell repertoires in COVID-19. Libraries were prepared by immunoSEQ multiplex PCR; TCRdb keeps only in-frame clonotypes and omits some of them. The top ten clones hold about 3% of a sample with a few hundred thousand clones, about nine tenths of them seen once. The sequencing sample was made of peripheral blood. The receptors shown here come from a young woman with active or convalescent COVID-19.

J is TRBJ1-2 and V is TRBV18; 7 bases are a match to TRBD1. Germline CDR1 is KGHSH and CDR2 is LQKENI. With V trimmed by 5 bases and J by 7 bases, 13 bases remained unmatched. The CDR3 is made up of 15 amino acids. CDR3 coding DNA: TGTGCCAGCTCAACTTTTCGGGACAGTAATTTTGGCTACACCTTC. It specifies CASSTFRDSNFGYTF. Variable domain in full (rest from reference TRBV18 and TRBJ1-2): NAGVMQNPRHLVRRRGQEARLRCSPMKGHSHVYWYRQLPEEGLKFMVYLQKENIIDESGMPKERFSAEFPKEGPSILRIQQVVRGDSAAYFCASSTFRDSNFGYTFGSGTRLTVV.

The CDR3 coding sequence is TGTGCCAGCAACATTCAGGGGGCAAGGGGCACAGATACGCAGTATTTT. Its protein product is CASNIQGARGTDTQYF. V is TRBV2 and J is TRBJ2-3; 8 bases fit TRBD1. CDR3 length equals 16 residues. V trimming: 7 bases; J trimming: 1 base; junction bases outside the gene matches: 10. CDR1 and CDR2 from the germline V gene are SNHLY and FYNNEI.